These 29 T cell receptor beta chains originate from one sample sequenced in a study of T cell responses to AZD1222 COVID-19 vaccine. Assay used: immunoSEQ multiplex PCR; TCRdb lists only in-frame clones, some missing. The repertoire holds approximately 110,000 clones, with roughly nine tenths as singletons. This specimen was peripheral blood, taken 28 days after the second AZD1222 dose. All receptors derive from an adult who received the AZD1222 COVID-19 vaccine.

V and J are TRBV18 and TRBJ2-5; 7 nucleotides agree with TRBD2. Germline trimming cut 6 bases from V and 3 bases from J; bases unmatched to any gene: 4. The CDR3 is 13 amino acids. Germline-derived CDR1 and CDR2 are KGHSH and LQKENI. CDR3 DNA sequence: TGTGCCAGCTCCTCTAGCGGCAAAGAGACCCAGTACTTC. Protein: CASSSSGKETQYF.

This clone appeared once. This chain uses TRBV5-8 with TRBJ1-2, with D unclear. Germline V CDR1 and CDR2: SGHTS, YDEGEE. Trimming left V 4 bases short and J 4 bases short, with 11 bases between. The CDR3 is 13 residues long. The CDR3 loop reads CASSPSAGYGYTF. CDR3 coding DNA: TGTGCCAGCAGCCCCTCGGCGGGCTATGGCTACACCTTC.

This clone was found once. In nucleotides, the CDR3 is TGCAGCGCCACGTTAGGGAATGGCTACACCTTC. Residues: CSATLGNGYTF. The chain employs TRBV29-1 and TRBJ1-2; D uncertain. This CDR3 has 11 amino acids. Looked up from germline, CDR1 is SQVTM and CDR2 is ANQGSEA. The germline V and J ends were trimmed by 7 bases and 6 bases, with 12 bases remaining between them.

The CDR3 nucleotides are TGTGCCAGCAGCCAGGGGTGGACTAGTTTCTACGAGCAGTACTTC. Residues: CASSQGWTSFYEQYF. The J gene is TRBJ2-7, the V gene TRBV3-1 (or the pseudogene TRBV3-2); TRBD2 matches 7 bases. Germline trimming cut 3 bases from V and 3 bases from J; bases unmatched to any gene: 8. CDR3 length equals 15 residues. Per germline, CDR1 LGHDT and CDR2 YNNKEL (reference sequence).

The gene calls are TRBV6-5 and TRBJ1-4, with 7 bases lining up with TRBD1. The germline CDR1 and CDR2 sequences are MNHEY and SVGAGI. The V gene end was trimmed by 10 bases and the J gene end by 0 bases; junction bases not matched to a gene: 8. This CDR3 region has 15 residues. The CDR3, as DNA: TGTGCCAACCTGACAGGGTCGGCAACTAATGAAAAACTGTTTTTT. It is translated as CANLTGSATNEKLFF.

This chain connects TRBV11-3 to TRBJ1-1; the D is unclear. Germline assignment: CDR1 SGHNT and CDR2 YENEEA. The CDR3 totals 14 residues. V lost 5 bases, J lost 4 bases, and 14 bases lay in between. The CDR3, as DNA: TGTGCCAGCAGCCCCCACGGGGTCGGCACTGAAGCTTTCTTT. Translating gives CASSPHGVGTEAFF.

The V call is TRBV18, the J call TRBJ2-7; D is undetermined. Deletions cut 3 bases from V and 3 bases from J, with 9 bases between. Germline V lookup: CDR1 KGHSH, CDR2 LQKENI. The CDR3 covers 13 residues. The CDR3 coding sequence is TGTGCCAGCTCACCCTATAGCAACTACGAGCAGTACTTC. Protein: CASSPYSNYEQYF.

The V call is TRBV11-2, the J call TRBJ1-1, with TRBD1 matching over 7 bases. Trimming at V came to 3 bases and at J to 1 base, leaving 5 bases not matched to a gene. The CDR3 sequence is 15 residues long. CDR1 and CDR2 (germline): SGHAT, FQNNGV. CDR3 sequence: CASSFRTGKNTEAFF. CDR3 bases: TGTGCCAGCAGCTTCCGGACAGGAAAGAACACTGAAGCTTTCTTT.

In this sample, this clone turned up once. The gene calls are TRBV9 and TRBJ2-5, with TRBD2 as a possible D gene (6 bases). CDR3 length: 14 amino acids. V was pared by 0 bases and J by 7 bases, with 13 bases between. In germline, CDR1 is SGDLS, CDR2 YYNGEE. As DNA, the CDR3 is TGTGCCAGCAGCGTAGACGGACTATCGGGGACCCAGTACTTC. Its protein product is CASSVDGLSGTQYF.

This chain uses TRBV15 with TRBJ1-4; D remains ambiguous. The germline V gene encodes CDR1 LNHNV and CDR2 YYDKDF (reference sequence). V was shortened by 1 base and J by 0 bases, with 0 bases between the two germline ends. CDR3 length equals 13 residues. In DNA, the CDR3 is TGTGCCACCAGCAGAGCAACTAATGAAAAACTGTTTTTT. This gives the protein CATSRATNEKLFF.

V and J are TRBV6-5 and TRBJ1-1, with D possibly matching TRBD1 (5 bases). The CDR3 has 14 residues. The V and J ends lost 0 bases and 5 bases respectively, with 10 bases between them. The germline CDR1 and CDR2 sequences are MNHEY and SVGAGI. CDR3 residues: CASSYSRRGTEAFF. In DNA form, the CDR3 reads TGTGCCAGCAGTTACTCGAGGAGGGGTACTGAAGCTTTCTTT.

This clone was seen a single time. The V and J genes are TRBV28 and TRBJ2-5, with D possibly being TRBD2 (5 bases). Germline CDR1 is MDHEN and CDR2 is SYDVKM. The CDR3 totals 14 residues. Trimming pared 2 bases from V and 0 bases from J, leaving 7 bases between. The CDR3 is CASSLGGYQETQYF. CDR3 nucleotide sequence: TGTGCCAGCAGTTTAGGCGGGTACCAAGAGACCCAGTACTTC.

The table lists this clone with a count of one. The rearrangement joins TRBV7-8 to TRBJ2-1; 7 bases fit TRBD2. The CDR3 has 16 amino acids. Germline CDR1 reads SGHVS; CDR2 reads FQNEAQ. V shed 1 base, J shed 4 bases, and the junction held 7 bases outside the gene matches. The CDR3 reads CASSLEIRGSYNEQFF. CDR3 DNA: TGTGCCAGCAGCTTAGAAATCCGCGGGAGTTACAATGAGCAGTTCTTC.

The chain uses TRBV11-2 and TRBJ2-3; the match to TRBD2 covers 8 bases. The V gene end was trimmed by 6 bases and the J gene end by 0 bases; junction bases not matched to a gene: 11. This CDR3 spans 17 amino acids. CDR1 is SGHAT and CDR2 is FQNNGV in the germline V gene. CDR3 residues: CASSRGQLAASTDTQYF. The CDR3, as DNA: TGTGCCAGCAGTCGCGGACAACTAGCGGCAAGCACAGATACGCAGTATTTT.

The chain is built from TRBV7-8 and TRBJ2-1; D uncertain. In germline, CDR1 is SGHVS, CDR2 FQNEAQ. V was shortened by 1 base and J by 0 bases, with 13 bases between the two germline ends. CDR3 length: 17 amino acids. The CDR3 protein is CASSLGSMESSYNEQFF. The DNA for the CDR3 is TGTGCCAGCAGCTTAGGATCGATGGAGAGCTCCTACAATGAGCAGTTCTTC. The whole variable domain, filled in from reference TRBV7-8 and TRBJ2-1, reads GAGVSQSPRYKVAKRGQDVALRCDPISGHVSLFWYQQALGQGPEFLTYFQNEAQLDKSGLPSDRFFAERPEGSVSTLKIQRTQQEDSAVYLCASSLGSMESSYNEQFFGPGTRLTVL.

The chain recombines TRBV2 with TRBJ2-3; 9 bases are a match to TRBD1. With V trimmed by 6 bases and J by 2 bases, 3 bases remained unmatched. This CDR3 has 14 amino acids. Per germline, CDR1 SNHLY and CDR2 FYNNEI. The CDR3: CASRTGGLTDTQYF. CDR3 sequence (DNA): TGTGCCAGCAGGACAGGGGGACTCACAGATACGCAGTATTTT.

The chain combines TRBV11-2 with TRBJ1-4; D is unresolved. Germline-derived CDR1 and CDR2 are SGHAT and FQNNGV. The CDR3 runs 13 residues. V was pared by 8 bases and J by 0 bases, with 7 bases between. This CDR3 reads CASSFATNEKLFF. In DNA form, the CDR3 reads TGTGCCAGCTCTTTCGCAACTAATGAAAAACTGTTTTTT.

This clone has a count of ten or more. The chain has TRBV3-1 (or the pseudogene TRBV3-2) and TRBJ2-2; 8 nucleotides match TRBD2. Germline V CDR1 and CDR2: LGHDT, YNNKEL (reference sequence). The V segment lost 1 base and the J segment 5 bases; nucleotides outside the gene matches: 3. CDR3 length: 15 amino acids. CDR3 bases: TGTGCCAGCAGCCAAGGGGAGCGGGAGACCGGGGAGCTGTTTTTT. It yields the protein CASSQGERETGELFF.

This clone has just a few counts. The CDR3 DNA reads TGTGCCAGCAGCCAAGACTATTTCGCCAGGGACGGCTACACCTTC. Translation gives CASSQDYFARDGYTF. The chain uses TRBV3-1 (or the pseudogene TRBV3-2) and TRBJ1-2; D possibly corresponds to TRBD1 (5 bases). V lost 0 bases to trimming and J lost 8 bases, with 16 bases between them. Germline values: CDR1 LGHDT, CDR2 YNNKEL (reference sequence). The CDR3 length is 15 residues.

This clone appeared once. This chain joins TRBV5-4 and TRBJ2-2; D is ambiguous. Deletions cut 7 bases from V and 0 bases from J, with 13 bases between. The CDR3 has 15 residues. The germline V gene encodes CDR1 SGHNT and CDR2 YYREEE (reference sequence). This CDR3 reads CASRSSLANTGELFF. The CDR3 DNA reads TGTGCCAGCCGATCGAGTTTAGCGAACACCGGGGAGCTGTTTTTT.

The chain links TRBV28 to TRBJ2-1, with D unresolved. Per germline, CDR1 MDHEN and CDR2 SYDVKM. This CDR3 spans 14 amino acids. Trimming took off 2 bases at V and 6 bases at J, with 11 bases between the two ends. Here the CDR3 DNA reads TGTGCCAGCAGTTTAAACAGAAGGCTCAATGAGCAGTTCTTC. Translated: CASSLNRRLNEQFF.

The chain couples TRBV29-1 to TRBJ2-7, with 8 bases fitting TRBD1. Germline CDR1 reads SQVTM; CDR2 reads ANQGSEA. CDR3 size: 13 residues. Germline trimming cut 6 bases from V and 1 base from J; bases unmatched to any gene: 5. The DNA for the CDR3 is TGCAGCGTAGCGACAGGGGCTTCCTACGAGCAGTACTTC. This gives the protein CSVATGASYEQYF.

The gene calls are TRBV19 and TRBJ2-7, with 10 bases aligning to TRBD1. CDR1 and CDR2 from the germline V gene are LNHDA and SQIVND (reference sequence). This CDR3 is built from 14 residues. With V trimmed by 5 bases and J by 5 bases, 6 bases remained unmatched. CDR3: CASSHRGTGDEQYF. The CDR3 DNA reads as TGTGCCAGTAGTCACCGGGGGACAGGGGACGAGCAGTACTTC.

This sequence joins TRBV7-2 and TRBJ1-2, with 8 positions matching TRBD1. The CDR3 sequence is 15 residues long. The V gene's germline CDR1 is SGHTA and CDR2 FQGNSA. Unmatched junction bases numbered 8, after V lost 4 bases and J lost 4 bases. CDR3 nucleotide sequence: TGTGCCAGCAGCTCCCGGACAGGGTCAGGCTATGGCTACACCTTC. As protein: CASSSRTGSGYGYTF.

The chain recombines TRBV2 with TRBJ1-3; D remains unclear. Trimming cost V 3 bases and J 2 bases, with 2 bases left between them. The germline CDR1 and CDR2 sequences are SNHLY and FYNNEI. The CDR3 spans 12 residues. For the CDR3, the DNA is TGTGCCAGCAGTGAGGCTGGAAACACCATATATTTT. It translates to CASSEAGNTIYF.

V gene TRBV6-4 combines with J gene TRBJ1-1; D gene ambiguous. Trimming took off 3 bases at V and 5 bases at J, with 4 bases between the two ends. CDR3 length equals 11 residues. CDR1 is MRHNA, CDR2 SNTAGT, per germline. The DNA for the CDR3 is TGTGCCAGCAGTGAGGGTACTGAAGCTTTCTTT. Amino acid sequence: CASSEGTEAFF.

Here the CDR3 DNA reads TGTGCCAGTAGCCCAAGGGCAGACAATGAGCAGTTCTTC. This translates into CASSPRADNEQFF. The chain combines TRBV19 with TRBJ2-1; D remains ambiguous. The V end lost 6 bases, the J end lost 5 bases, and 11 bases lay between the germline ends. Per germline, CDR1 LNHDA and CDR2 SQIVND (reference sequence). The CDR3 length is 13 residues.

The V call is TRBV13, the J call TRBJ2-2, with TRBD1 identical over 12 bases. Trimming at V came to 6 bases and at J to 3 bases, leaving 14 bases not matched to a gene. Germline lookup yields CDR1 PRHDT and CDR2 FYEKMQ (reference sequence). This CDR3 has 19 amino acids. The CDR3 loop is CASRVKRDRGPFDTGELFF. CDR3 sequence (DNA): TGTGCCAGCAGGGTGAAGAGGGACAGGGGGCCGTTCGACACCGGGGAGCTGTTTTTT.

V gene TRBV19 combines with J gene TRBJ1-2; D possibly corresponds to TRBD1 (6 bases). The CDR3 runs to 14 residues. The germline V gene has CDR1 LNHDA and CDR2 SQIVND (reference sequence). V was cut by 5 bases and J by 10 bases, with 20 bases left in between. CDR3 DNA sequence: TGTGCCAGTAGTTTGAGCCGGGACATCCTCATCTACACCTTC. This encodes CASSLSRDILIYTF.